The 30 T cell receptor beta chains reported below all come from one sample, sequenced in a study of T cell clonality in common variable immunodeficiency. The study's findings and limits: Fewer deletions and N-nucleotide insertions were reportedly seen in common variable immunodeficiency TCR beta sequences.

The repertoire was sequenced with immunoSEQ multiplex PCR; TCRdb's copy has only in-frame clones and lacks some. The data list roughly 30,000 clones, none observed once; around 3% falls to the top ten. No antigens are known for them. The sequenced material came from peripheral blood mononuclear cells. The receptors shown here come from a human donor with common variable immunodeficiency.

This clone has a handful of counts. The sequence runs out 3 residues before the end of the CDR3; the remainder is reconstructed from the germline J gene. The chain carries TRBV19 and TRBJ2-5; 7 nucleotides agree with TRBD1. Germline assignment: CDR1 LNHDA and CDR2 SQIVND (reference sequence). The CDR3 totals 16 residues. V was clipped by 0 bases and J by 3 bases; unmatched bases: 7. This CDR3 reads CASSIDLETGKETQYF. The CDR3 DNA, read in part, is TGTGCCAGTAGTATAGATCTGGAGACAGGGAAAGAGACC.

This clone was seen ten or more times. Incomplete CDR3 DNA: TGCAGCGTTGACGCGGCGAACACTGAA. The encoded protein is CSVDAANTE. The CDR3 in full is CSVDAANTEAFF. The chain employs TRBV29-1 and TRBJ1-1; unclear D gene. The read ends 3 residues early relative to the CDR3; the germline J gene fills the gap. Germline V lookup: CDR1 SQVTM, CDR2 ANQGSEA. The CDR3 is made up of 12 amino acids. Trimming pared 3 bases from V and 1 base from J, leaving 6 bases between.

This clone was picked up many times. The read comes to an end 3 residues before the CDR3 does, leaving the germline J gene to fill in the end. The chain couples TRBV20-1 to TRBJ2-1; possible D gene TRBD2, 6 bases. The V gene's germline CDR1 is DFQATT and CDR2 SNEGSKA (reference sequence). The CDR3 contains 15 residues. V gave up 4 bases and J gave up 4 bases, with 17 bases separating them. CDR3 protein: CSANQAGKGYNEQFF. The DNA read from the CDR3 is TGCAGTGCTAACCAAGCGGGTAAGGGTTACAATGAG.

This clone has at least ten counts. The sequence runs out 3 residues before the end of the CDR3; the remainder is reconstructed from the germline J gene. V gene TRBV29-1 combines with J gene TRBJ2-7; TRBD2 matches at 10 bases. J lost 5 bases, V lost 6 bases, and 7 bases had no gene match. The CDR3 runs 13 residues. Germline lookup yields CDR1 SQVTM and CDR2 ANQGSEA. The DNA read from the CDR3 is TGCAGCGTCCGTAGCGGGAGGAGGGACGAG. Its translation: CSVRSGRRDE. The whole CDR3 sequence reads CSVRSGRRDEQYF.

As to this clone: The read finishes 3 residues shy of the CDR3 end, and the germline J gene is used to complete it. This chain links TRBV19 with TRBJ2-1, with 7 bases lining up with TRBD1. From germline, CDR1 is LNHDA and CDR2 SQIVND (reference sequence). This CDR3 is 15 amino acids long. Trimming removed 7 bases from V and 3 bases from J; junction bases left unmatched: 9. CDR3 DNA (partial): TGTGCCAGTACCAGGAGGACAGGAATCTACAATGAG. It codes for CASTRRTGIYNE. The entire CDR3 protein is CASTRRTGIYNEQFF.

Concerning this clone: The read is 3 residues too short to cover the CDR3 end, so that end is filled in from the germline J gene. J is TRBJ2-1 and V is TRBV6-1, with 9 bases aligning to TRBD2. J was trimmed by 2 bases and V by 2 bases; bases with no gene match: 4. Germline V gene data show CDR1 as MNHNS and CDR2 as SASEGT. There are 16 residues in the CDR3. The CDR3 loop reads CASSESLAGPYNEQFF. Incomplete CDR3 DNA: TGTGCCAGCAGTGAATCCCTAGCGGGGCCCTACAATGAG.

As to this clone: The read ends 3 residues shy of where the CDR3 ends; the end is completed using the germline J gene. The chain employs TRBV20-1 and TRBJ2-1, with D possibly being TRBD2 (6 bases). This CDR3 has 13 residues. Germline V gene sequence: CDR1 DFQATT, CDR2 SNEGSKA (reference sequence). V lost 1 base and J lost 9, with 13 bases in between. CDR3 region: CSARGDFALEQFF. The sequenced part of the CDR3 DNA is TGCAGTGCTAGAGGGGACTTTGCTCTTGAG.

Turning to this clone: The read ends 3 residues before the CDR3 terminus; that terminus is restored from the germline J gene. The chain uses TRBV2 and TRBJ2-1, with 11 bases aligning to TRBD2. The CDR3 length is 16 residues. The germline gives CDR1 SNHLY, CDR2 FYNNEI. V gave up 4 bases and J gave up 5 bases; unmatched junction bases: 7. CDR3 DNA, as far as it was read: TGTGCCAGCAGTGGGGTACTAGCGGGAGAGCACAATGAG. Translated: CASSGVLAGEHNE. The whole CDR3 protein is CASSGVLAGEHNEQFF.

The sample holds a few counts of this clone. CDR3 bases read: TGTGCCAGCAGTCCCGGGCAGGGGCTAGTCCAAGAGACC. Its translation: CASSPGQGLVQET. The complete CDR3 sequence is CASSPGQGLVQETQYF. The chain uses TRBV27 and TRBJ2-5; tentative D call: TRBD1 (6 bases). Read sequence stops 3 residues before the CDR3 end, and the germline J gene provides the missing end. The germline V gene encodes CDR1 MNHEY and CDR2 SMNVEV (reference sequence). The CDR3 length is 16 residues. V dropped 5 bases and J dropped 1 base, with 17 bases sitting between them.

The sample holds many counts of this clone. The CDR3 DNA, read in part, is TGTGCCAGTAGTCCTACTTCCGGGACAGACTACACCGGGGAG. This gives the protein CASSPTSGTDYTGE. The complete CDR3 sequence is CASSPTSGTDYTGELFF. V is TRBV19 and J is TRBJ2-2; TRBD1 agrees at 7 bases. The observed sequence ends 3 residues before the CDR3 terminus, with the missing tail filled in from the germline J gene. The CDR3 extends over 17 amino acids. CDR1 is LNHDA, CDR2 SQIVND, per germline (reference sequence). J gave up 3 bases and V 5 bases, and 12 bases lay outside the gene matches.

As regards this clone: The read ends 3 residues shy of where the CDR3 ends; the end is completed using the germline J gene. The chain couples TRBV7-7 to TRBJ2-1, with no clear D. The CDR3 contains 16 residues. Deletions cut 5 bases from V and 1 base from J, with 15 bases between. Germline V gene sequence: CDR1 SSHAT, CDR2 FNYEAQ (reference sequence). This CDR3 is CASSPRPEGSYNEQFF. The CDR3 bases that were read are TGTGCCAGCAGCCCCCGACCGGAAGGGTCCTACAATGAG.

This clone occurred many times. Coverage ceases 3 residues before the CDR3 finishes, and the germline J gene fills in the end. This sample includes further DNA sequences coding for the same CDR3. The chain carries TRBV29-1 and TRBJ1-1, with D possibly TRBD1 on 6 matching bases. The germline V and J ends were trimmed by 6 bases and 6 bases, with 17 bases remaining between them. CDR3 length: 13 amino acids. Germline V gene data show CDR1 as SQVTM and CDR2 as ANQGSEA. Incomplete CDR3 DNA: TGCAGCGTACATCCGCAGGGGAGGGCTGAA. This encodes CSVHPQGRAE. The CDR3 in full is CSVHPQGRAEAFF.

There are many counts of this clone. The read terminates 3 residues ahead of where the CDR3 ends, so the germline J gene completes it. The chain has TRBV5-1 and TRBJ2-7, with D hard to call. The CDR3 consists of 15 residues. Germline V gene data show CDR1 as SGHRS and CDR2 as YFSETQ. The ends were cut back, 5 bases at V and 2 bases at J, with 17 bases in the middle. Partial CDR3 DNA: TGCGCCAGCAGACAAACGATGACAAACACCTACGAG. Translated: CASRQTMTNTYE. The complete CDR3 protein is CASRQTMTNTYEQYF. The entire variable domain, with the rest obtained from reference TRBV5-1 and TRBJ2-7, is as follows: KAGVTQTPRYLIKTRGQQVTLSCSPISGHRSVSWYQQTPGQGLQFLFEYFSETQRNKGNFPGRFSGRQFSNSRSEMNVSTLELGDSALYLCASRQTMTNTYEQYFGPGTRLTVT.

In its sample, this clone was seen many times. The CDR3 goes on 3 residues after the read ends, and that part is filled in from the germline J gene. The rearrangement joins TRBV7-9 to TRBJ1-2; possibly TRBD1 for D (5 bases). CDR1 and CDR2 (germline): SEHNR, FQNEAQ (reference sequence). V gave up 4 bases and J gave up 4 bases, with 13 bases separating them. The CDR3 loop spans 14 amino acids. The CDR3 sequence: CASSSERGAYGYTF. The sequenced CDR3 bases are TGTGCCAGCAGCTCGGAGCGGGGCGCCTATGGC.

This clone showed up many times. The CDR3 reads CSADRDRVTNTEAFF. The part of the CDR3 DNA that was read is TGCAGTGCAGACCGGGACAGGGTGACAAACACTGAA. The rearrangement links TRBV20-1 to TRBJ1-1; the match to TRBD1 covers 9 bases. The read falls 3 residues short of the CDR3 end, and the missing part is taken from the germline J gene. CDR1 and CDR2 from the germline V gene are DFQATT and SNEGSKA (reference sequence). This CDR3 contains 15 residues. V trimming: 6 bases; J trimming: 2 bases; junction bases outside the gene matches: 10.

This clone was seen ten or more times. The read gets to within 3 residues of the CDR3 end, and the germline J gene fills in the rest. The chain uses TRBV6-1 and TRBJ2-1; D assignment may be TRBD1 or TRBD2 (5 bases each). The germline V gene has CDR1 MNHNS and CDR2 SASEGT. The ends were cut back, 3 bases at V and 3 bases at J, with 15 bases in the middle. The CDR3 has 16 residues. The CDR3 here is CASSEEDNPHYNEQFF. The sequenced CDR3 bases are TGTGCCAGCAGTGAGGAGGACAATCCCCACTACAATGAG.

The covered CDR3 bases are TGTGCCAGCAGTTCCTCCCCGCTCTTGACAGGGGTCTATGGC. It encodes CASSSSPLLTGVYG. The whole CDR3 protein is CASSSSPLLTGVYGYTF. This rearrangement joins TRBV6-2 or TRBV6-3 to TRBJ1-2, with 8 bases fitting TRBD1. The sequenced fragment ends 3 residues before the CDR3 boundary, so the rest is inferred from the germline J gene. CDR1 is MNHEY, CDR2 SVGEGT, per germline. V was pared by 4 bases and J by 4 bases, with 14 bases of the junction left unmatched. This CDR3 comprises 17 residues.

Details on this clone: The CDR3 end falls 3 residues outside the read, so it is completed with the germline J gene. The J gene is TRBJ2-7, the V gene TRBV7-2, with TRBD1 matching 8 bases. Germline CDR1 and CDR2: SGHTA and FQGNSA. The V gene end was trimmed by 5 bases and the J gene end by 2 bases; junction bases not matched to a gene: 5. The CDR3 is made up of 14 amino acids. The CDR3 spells CASSLIQGAYEQYF. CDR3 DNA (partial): TGTGCCAGCAGCCTGATACAGGGGGCCTACGAG.

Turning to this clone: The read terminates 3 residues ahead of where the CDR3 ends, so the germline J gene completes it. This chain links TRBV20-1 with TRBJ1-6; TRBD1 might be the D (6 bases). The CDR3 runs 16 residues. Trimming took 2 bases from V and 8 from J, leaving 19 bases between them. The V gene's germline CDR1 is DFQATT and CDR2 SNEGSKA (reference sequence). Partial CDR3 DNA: TGCAGTGCTAGACAAAAGGGTGGACAGATTGATTCACCC. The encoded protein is CSARQKGGQIDSP. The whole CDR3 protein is CSARQKGGQIDSPLHF.

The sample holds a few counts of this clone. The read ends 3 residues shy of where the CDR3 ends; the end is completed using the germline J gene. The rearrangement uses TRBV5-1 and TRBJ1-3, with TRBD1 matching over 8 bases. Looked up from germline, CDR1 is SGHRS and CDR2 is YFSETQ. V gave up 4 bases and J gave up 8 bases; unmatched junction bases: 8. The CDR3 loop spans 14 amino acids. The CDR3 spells CASSRDRSGDTIYF. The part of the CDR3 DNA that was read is TGCGCCAGCAGCCGGGACAGGTCGGGGGACACC.

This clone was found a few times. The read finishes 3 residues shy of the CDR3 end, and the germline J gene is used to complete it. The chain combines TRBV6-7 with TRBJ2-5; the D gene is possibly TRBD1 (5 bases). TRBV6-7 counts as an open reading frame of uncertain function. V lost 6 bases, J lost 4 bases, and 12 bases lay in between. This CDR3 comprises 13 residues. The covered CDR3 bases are TGTGCCAGCAGCGCAGGGCGGACAGAGACC. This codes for CASSAGRTET. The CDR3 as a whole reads CASSAGRTETQYF.

The covered CDR3 bases are TGTGCCAGCAGTGAAGAACCAGCGGGAGCCTACGAG. It specifies CASSEEPAGAYE. The complete CDR3 sequence is CASSEEPAGAYEQYF. This chain connects TRBV6-1 to TRBJ2-7, with 8 positions matching TRBD2. The read halts 3 residues ahead of the CDR3 end, with the missing end drawn from the germline J gene. In germline, CDR1 is MNHNS, CDR2 SASEGT. With 1 base clipped from V and 2 bases from J, the junction kept 4 bases outside the gene matches. CDR3 size: 15 residues.

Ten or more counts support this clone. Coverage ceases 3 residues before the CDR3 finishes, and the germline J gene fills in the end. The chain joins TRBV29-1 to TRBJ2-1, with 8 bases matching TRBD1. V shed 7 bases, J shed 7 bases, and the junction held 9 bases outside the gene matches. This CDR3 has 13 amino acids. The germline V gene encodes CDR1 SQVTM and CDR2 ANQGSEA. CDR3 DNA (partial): TGCAGCGGTGGGGACAGGCAAGGGAATGAG. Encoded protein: CSGGDRQGNE. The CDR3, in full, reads CSGGDRQGNEQFF.

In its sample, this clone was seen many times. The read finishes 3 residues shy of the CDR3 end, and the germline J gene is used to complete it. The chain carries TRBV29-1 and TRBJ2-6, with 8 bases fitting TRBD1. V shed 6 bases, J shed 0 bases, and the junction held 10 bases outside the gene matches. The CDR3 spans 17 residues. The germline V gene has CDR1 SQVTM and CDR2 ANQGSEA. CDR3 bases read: TGCAGCGTATTGGGACAGGCCGAACGCTCTGGGGCCAACGTC. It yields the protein CSVLGQAERSGANV. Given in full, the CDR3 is CSVLGQAERSGANVLTF.

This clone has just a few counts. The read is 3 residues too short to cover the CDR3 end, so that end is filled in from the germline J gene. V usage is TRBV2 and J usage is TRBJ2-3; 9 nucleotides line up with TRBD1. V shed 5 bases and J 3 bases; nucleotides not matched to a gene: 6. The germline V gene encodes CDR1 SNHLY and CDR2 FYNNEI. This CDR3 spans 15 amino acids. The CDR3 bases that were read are TGTGCCAGCAGTCGACCGGGACAGGGAACAGATACG. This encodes CASSRPGQGTDT. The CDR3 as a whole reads CASSRPGQGTDTQYF.

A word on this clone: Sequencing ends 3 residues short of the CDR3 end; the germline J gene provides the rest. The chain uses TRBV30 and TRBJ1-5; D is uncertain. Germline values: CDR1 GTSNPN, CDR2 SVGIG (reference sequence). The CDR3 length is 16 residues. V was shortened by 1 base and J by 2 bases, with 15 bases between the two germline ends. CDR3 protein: CAWSGFGVLGNQPQHF. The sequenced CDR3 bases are TGTGCCTGGAGTGGATTCGGGGTTCTGGGCAATCAGCCC.

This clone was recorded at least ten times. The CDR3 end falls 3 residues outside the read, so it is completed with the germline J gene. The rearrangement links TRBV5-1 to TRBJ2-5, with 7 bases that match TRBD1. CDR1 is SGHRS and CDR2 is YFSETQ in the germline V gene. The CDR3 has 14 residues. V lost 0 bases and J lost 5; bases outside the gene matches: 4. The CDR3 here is CASSLGQGGETQYF. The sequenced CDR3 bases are TGCGCCAGCAGCTTGGGACAGGGTGGGGAGACC.

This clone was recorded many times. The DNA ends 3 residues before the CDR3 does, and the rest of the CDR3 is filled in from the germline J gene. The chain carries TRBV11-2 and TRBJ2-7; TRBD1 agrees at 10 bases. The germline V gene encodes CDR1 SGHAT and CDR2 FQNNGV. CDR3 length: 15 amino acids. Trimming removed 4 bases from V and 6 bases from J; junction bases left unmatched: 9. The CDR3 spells CASSSSRQGAGEQYF. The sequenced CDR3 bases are TGTGCCAGCAGCTCATCAAGACAGGGGGCCGGCGAG. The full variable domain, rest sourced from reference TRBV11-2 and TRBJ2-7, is EAGVAQSPRYKIIEKRQSVAFWCNPISGHATLYWYQQILGQGPKLLIQFQNNGVVDDSQLPKDRFSAERLKGVDSTLKIQPAKLEDSAVYLCASSSSRQGAGEQYFGPGTRLTVT.

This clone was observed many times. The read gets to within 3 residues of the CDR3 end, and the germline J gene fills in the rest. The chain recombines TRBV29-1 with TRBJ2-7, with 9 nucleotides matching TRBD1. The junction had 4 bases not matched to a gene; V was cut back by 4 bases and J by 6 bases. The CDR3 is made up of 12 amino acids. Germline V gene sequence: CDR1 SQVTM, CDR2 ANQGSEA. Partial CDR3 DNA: TGCAGCGTTGGGACAGGGGTGGGCGAG. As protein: CSVGTGVGE. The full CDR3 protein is CSVGTGVGEQYF.

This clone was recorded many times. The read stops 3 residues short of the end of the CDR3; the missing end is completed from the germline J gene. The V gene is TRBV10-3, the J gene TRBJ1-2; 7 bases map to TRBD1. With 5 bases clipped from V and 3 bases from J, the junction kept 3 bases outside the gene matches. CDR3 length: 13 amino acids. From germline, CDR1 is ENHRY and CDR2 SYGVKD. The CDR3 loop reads CAISSRGDYGYTF. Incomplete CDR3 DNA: TGTGCCATCAGTAGCAGGGGGGACTATGGC.